Each of the 14 T cell receptor beta chains below was sequenced from the same sample in a study of technical replicates of blood from a handful of donors. Method: immunoSEQ multiplex PCR; TCRdb's copy keeps in-frame clones and lacks some. Found here are 44,000 or so clones, 90% to 95% of them singletons; the top ten hold 3.5% to 4.5%. Input material: PBMCs. The receptors were gathered from a human donor in good health. Some clones in this sample may be carry-over from other donors' samples.

The V and J genes are TRBV4-1 and TRBJ1-2, with D possibly being TRBD1 (5 bases). Germline-derived CDR1 and CDR2 are MGHRA and YSYEKL. CDR3 length equals 16 residues. Trimming cost V 4 bases and J 2 bases, with 17 bases left between them. The DNA for the CDR3 is TGCGCCAGCAGCCCCCGGGACTCCTCCTTAAACTATGGCTACACCTTC. Encoded protein: CASSPRDSSLNYGYTF.

The chain recombines TRBV6-5 with TRBJ2-1; 10 bases map to TRBD2. Germline values: CDR1 MNHEY, CDR2 SVGAGI. With 4 bases clipped from V and 10 bases from J, the junction kept 7 bases outside the gene matches. The CDR3 consists of 14 residues. CDR3 protein: CASSSLAGGREQFF. For the CDR3, the DNA is TGTGCCAGCAGTTCCTTAGCGGGAGGACGGGAGCAGTTCTTC.

This clone appeared a single time. V and J are TRBV29-1 and TRBJ1-5; 9 bases fit TRBD1. The DNA end lines up better with TRBJ2-3; the J call may be wrong. Germline CDR1 is SQVTM and CDR2 is ANQGSEA. This CDR3 has 13 amino acids. The CDR3 is CSVVDRGVQPQYF. The CDR3 nucleotides are TGCAGCGTTGTTGACAGGGGGGTTCAGCCCCAGTATTTT.

The chain links TRBV4-3 to TRBJ2-5; no clear D gene. Germline CDR1 reads LGHNA; CDR2 reads YSLEER. V was shortened by 4 bases and J by 5 bases, with 14 bases between the two germline ends. The CDR3 is 14 amino acids. The CDR3, as DNA: TGCGCCAGCAGCCCCCGGATAGCTTGGGAGACCCAGTACTTC. Its protein product is CASSPRIAWETQYF.

This chain joins TRBV5-6 and TRBJ1-2, with D possibly matching TRBD1 (5 bases). The V end was cut by 6 bases, the J end by 6 bases, with 15 bases between. The CDR3 runs 13 residues. Germline CDR1 and CDR2: SGHDT and YYEEEE. This chain's CDR3 is CASTPGAGDGYTF. The CDR3 DNA sequence: TGTGCCAGCACCCCCGGGGCGGGAGATGGCTACACCTTC.

The rearrangement uses TRBV4-3 and TRBJ1-5; D not certain. Germline V gene data show CDR1 as LGHNA and CDR2 as YSLEER. The CDR3 is 13 residues long. V was cut by 0 bases and J by 6 bases, with 6 bases left in between. CDR3 sequence (DNA): TGCGCCAGCAGCCAAGATTGGGCTCAGCCCCAGCATTTT. Its translation is CASSQDWAQPQHF.

This chain uses TRBV6-5 with TRBJ2-1; TRBD2 is a possible D gene (5 bases). The germline V gene encodes CDR1 MNHEY and CDR2 SVGAGI. V was cut by 6 bases and J by 7 bases, with 19 bases left in between. This CDR3 has 15 residues. The CDR3 protein is CASSRGEGLGNEQFF. For the CDR3, the DNA is TGTGCCAGCAGCCGGGGTGAGGGTCTGGGAAATGAGCAGTTCTTC.

V usage is TRBV6-5 and J usage is TRBJ2-5; 9 bases agree with TRBD2. The CDR3 has 16 residues. Per the germline V gene, CDR1 is MNHEY and CDR2 is SVGAGI. V shed 2 bases, J shed 4 bases, and the junction held 8 bases outside the gene matches. The CDR3 region is CASSYLAGGGGETQYF. The CDR3 nucleotides read TGTGCCAGCAGTTACCTCGCGGGAGGGGGAGGAGAGACCCAGTACTTC.

CDR3 bases: TGCGCCAGCAGCCAGGACAGGGCATACGAGCAGTACTTC. Its translation is CASSQDRAYEQYF. The chain uses TRBV4-3 and TRBJ2-7; TRBD1 matches at 8 bases. V trimming: 3 bases; J trimming: 4 bases; junction bases outside the gene matches: 2. This CDR3 region has 13 residues. Germline V lookup: CDR1 LGHNA, CDR2 YSLEER.

The chain has TRBV7-9 and TRBJ2-1; D may be TRBD2 (6 bases). This CDR3 spans 15 amino acids. Germline CDR1 reads SEHNR; CDR2 reads FQNEAQ (reference sequence). The V gene lost 7 bases and the J gene lost 5 bases, with 18 bases spanning the gap. The CDR3 here is CASNLFHGSHNEQFF. The CDR3 coding sequence is TGTGCCAGCAACCTTTTTCACGGGAGCCACAATGAGCAGTTCTTC. Drawing the rest from reference TRBV7-9 and TRBJ2-1, the complete variable domain is DTGVSQNPRHKITKRGQNVTFRCDPISEHNRLYWYRQTLGQGPEFLTYFQNEAQLEKSRLLSDRFSAERPKGSFSTLEIQRTEQGDSAMYLCASNLFHGSHNEQFFGPGTRLTVL.

The CDR3: CAISGKGQGITYEQYF. The DNA of the CDR3 is TGTGCCATCAGTGGTAAGGGACAGGGGATTACCTACGAGCAGTACTTC. The gene calls are TRBV10-3 and TRBJ2-7; 10 positions match TRBD1. CDR3 size: 16 residues. CDR1 and CDR2 (germline): ENHRY, SYGVKD. V was clipped by 4 bases and J by 2 bases; unmatched bases: 8.

V gene TRBV6-4 combines with J gene TRBJ2-3; D call uncertain. The germline CDR1 and CDR2 sequences are MRHNA and SNTAGT. This CDR3 has 13 residues. V shed 2 bases and J shed 6 bases, with 9 bases lying between them. DNA for the CDR3: TGTGCCAGCAGTGACGCGGCGAGGGATACGCAGTATTTT. Protein sequence: CASSDAARDTQYF.

The chain employs TRBV11-1 and TRBJ1-6; maybe TRBD1 (5 bases). The CDR3 runs 15 residues. The V and J ends lost 5 bases and 7 bases respectively, with 15 bases between them. In germline, CDR1 is SGHAT, CDR2 FQDESV (reference sequence). The CDR3 here is CASSIGGIGNSPLHF. The CDR3 DNA reads as TGTGCCAGCAGCATCGGGGGTATAGGCAATTCACCCCTCCACTTT.

This chain connects TRBV5-6 to TRBJ1-2; maybe TRBD1 (5 bases). Per the germline V gene, CDR1 is SGHDT and CDR2 is YYEEEE. Trimming pared 2 bases from V and 4 bases from J, leaving 12 bases between. The CDR3 contains 14 residues. CDR3 protein: CASSFMQGSYGYTF. The CDR3 DNA reads TGTGCCAGCAGCTTTATGCAGGGTAGCTATGGCTACACCTTC.